This is a list of T cell receptor beta chains from one sample in a study of shared clonotypes between healthy human individuals. Profiled with immunoSEQ multiplex PCR; TCRdb holds only in-frame clones, not every one. The table lists 2 million to 2.5 million clones, roughly 94% of them singletons. Material: naive CD8+ T cells sorted from blood. The receptors shown here come from a man aged 18 to 29 in good health. Both conserved end residues are part of each CDR3. Each record gives: V gene, clone size, J gene, CDR3 protein. Size values are once, few and many counts, or a class for expanded clones, and some rows have none.

V: TRBV5-4; size: NA; J: TRBJ2-3; CDR3: CASSFGSSSTDTQYF
V: TRBV6-5; size: NA; J: TRBJ2-7; CDR3: CASKGVRRWEQYF
V: TRBV27; size: NA; J: TRBJ2-7; CDR3: CASSLSFSGGEQYF
V: TRBV19; size: once; J: TRBJ2-5; CDR3: CASSIDSEETQYF
V: TRBV27; size: NA; J: TRBJ1-2; CDR3: CASSFRDTDGYTF
V: TRBV6-5; size: NA; J: TRBJ2-2; CDR3: CASSYAWGEWTGELFF
V: TRBV6-1; size: once; J: TRBJ2-1; CDR3: CASSGTGISYNEQFF
V: TRBV5-1; size: NA; J: TRBJ1-1; CDR3: CASSLDGVFGNTEAFF
V: TRBV2; size: NA; J: TRBJ2-7; CDR3: CASTGSYEQYF
V: TRBV11-2; size: NA; J: TRBJ2-7; CDR3: CASSLTGSSYEQYF
V: TRBV7-9; size: once; J: TRBJ2-1; CDR3: CASSFFVASSLNEQFF
V: TRBV7-6; size: NA; J: TRBJ2-1; CDR3: CASTTGSSYNEQFF
V: TRBV27; size: NA; J: TRBJ1-1; CDR3: CASSYRVETEAFF
V: TRBV4-3; size: NA; J: TRBJ2-7; CDR3: CASSREGASYEQYF
V: TRBV4-1; size: NA; J: TRBJ2-2; CDR3: CASSQVISGIIGELFF
V: TRBV7-2; size: NA; J: TRBJ2-7; CDR3: CASSLVTGGNYEQYF
V: TRBV19; size: NA; J: TRBJ2-2; CDR3: CASSHPGTGPTGELFF
V: TRBV13; size: NA; J: TRBJ2-5; CDR3: CASSPGASGAQETQYF
V: TRBV27; size: NA; J: TRBJ1-1; CDR3: CASNPSAGDGLNTEAFF
V: TRBV5-6; size: NA; J: TRBJ2-5; CDR3: CASSLTDTQETQYF
V: TRBV7-9; size: once; J: TRBJ2-5; CDR3: CASSDYSGPQETQYF
V: TRBV21-1; size: NA; J: TRBJ2-7; CDR3: CASSKIPIKIHRGWPDEQYF
V: TRBV5-6; size: NA; J: TRBJ2-3; CDR3: CASSLLRTDTQYF
V: TRBV30; size: NA; J: TRBJ2-7; CDR3: CAWSVSSPWEQYF
V: TRBV5-1; size: NA; J: TRBJ2-7; CDR3: CASSLDSMDTGGEQYF
V: TRBV11-1; size: NA; J: TRBJ1-6; CDR3: CASSLTGGDNSPLHF
V: TRBV6-1; size: few; J: TRBJ1-6; CDR3: CASSAYRSSYNSPLHF
V: TRBV19; size: NA; J: TRBJ1-1; CDR3: CASSLSGPEAFF
V: TRBV4-3; size: NA; J: TRBJ2-7; CDR3: CASSQVGPGSGDHSYEQYF
V: TRBV28; size: NA; J: TRBJ1-1; CDR3: CASSTWTGNTEAFF
V: TRBV15; size: NA; J: TRBJ1-2; CDR3: CATSREVVRANYGYTF
V: TRBV21-1; size: NA; J: TRBJ1-2; CDR3: CASSKVNPSDRDYGYTF
V: TRBV19; size: NA; J: TRBJ2-2; CDR3: CASSTRLAYTGELFF
V: TRBV4-3; size: NA; J: TRBJ2-7; CDR3: CASSQETTYEQYF
V: TRBV10-2; size: NA; J: TRBJ2-5; CDR3: CASSESAKETQYF
V: TRBV28; size: NA; J: TRBJ2-7; CDR3: CASSTWTVSSYEQYF
V: TRBV5-1; size: NA; J: TRBJ1-2; CDR3: CASSLDPGQGVLWGYTF